This T cell receptor beta chain was documented in a study of T cell responses to AZD1222 COVID-19 vaccine. Study outcomes and limitations: Unmutated variant regions are reportedly targeted by nearly half of spike-specific TCRs.

The germline gives CDR1 MNHEY, CDR2 SMNVEV (reference sequence). The germline V and J ends were trimmed by 5 bases and 0 bases, with 10 bases remaining between them. The CDR3 loop spans 15 amino acids. Assay: immunoSEQ multiplex PCR; the TCRdb copy retains only in-frame clones and omits some. The sample has about 180,000 clones; around nine tenths are singletons. In the case of this clone: Its specificity is unknown.

The receptor's source is an adult in good health. The input for sequencing was peripheral blood, taken on day 0 of AZD1222 vaccination. The rearrangement joins TRBV27 to TRBJ1-4, with D perhaps matching TRBD1 (5 bases). The CDR3 reads CASSRQLATNEKLFF. The CDR3 nucleotides are TGTGCCAGCAGTAGACAGTTAGCAACTAATGAAAAACTGTTTTTT.